Following are 25 T cell receptor beta chains from one sample sequenced in a study of control samples from healthy donors and cancer patients (dated by TCRdb to between 2020 and 2021). The library was made by the immunoSEQ multiplex PCR assay. In TCRdb, the immuneACCESS table is reduced to in-frame sequences with V and J assigned. These tables do not hold every clone; where another copy was compared, an unresolved V gene accounts for under half, and the others remain unexplained. This sample is represented by 250,000 to 300,000 clones; around 80% of them were singletons. The ten biggest clones cover 10% to 15% of the sample. Sequenced input: PBMCs. Every receptor here comes from a woman aged 55 to 70 with lung cancer.

The chain combines TRBV7-8 with TRBJ2-3; maybe TRBD1 (5 bases). Germline values: CDR1 SGHVS, CDR2 FQNEAQ. The CDR3 runs 13 residues. V was cut by 4 bases and J by 6 bases, with 11 bases left in between. CDR3 loop: CASSSWTSDTQYF. As DNA, the CDR3 is TGTGCCAGCAGCTCCTGGACATCTGATACGCAGTATTTT. Full variable domain (remainder filled in from reference TRBV7-8 and TRBJ2-3): GAGVSQSPRYKVAKRGQDVALRCDPISGHVSLFWYQQALGQGPEFLTYFQNEAQLDKSGLPSDRFFAERPEGSVSTLKIQRTQQEDSAVYLCASSSWTSDTQYFGPGTRLTVL.

The chain employs TRBV19 and TRBJ1-2; possible D gene TRBD1, 6 bases. The V end lost 6 bases, the J end lost 3 bases, and 14 bases lay between the germline ends. Germline CDR1 reads LNHDA; CDR2 reads SQIVND (reference sequence). The CDR3 spans 14 residues. CDR3: CASSMTGEDYGYTF. As DNA, the CDR3 is TGTGCCAGTAGCATGACAGGCGAAGACTATGGCTACACCTTC. Supplemented by reference TRBV19 and TRBJ1-2, the full variable domain reads DGGITQSPKYLFRKEGQNVTLSCEQNLNHDAMYWYRQDPGQGLRLIYYSQIVNDFQKGDIAEGYSVSREKKESFPLTVTSAQKNPTAFYLCASSMTGEDYGYTFGSGTRLTVV.

The chain has TRBV5-1 and TRBJ1-1; D ambiguous. Germline assignment: CDR1 SGHRS and CDR2 YFSETQ. Trimming took off 0 bases at V and 4 bases at J, with 7 bases between the two ends. The CDR3 is made up of 13 amino acids. This chain's CDR3 is CASSLVRGTEAFF. DNA of the CDR3: TGCGCCAGCAGCTTGGTCCGAGGCACTGAAGCTTTCTTT.

V gene TRBV5-6 combines with J gene TRBJ1-1, with D perhaps TRBD1 (5 bases). There are 16 residues in the CDR3. V lost 2 bases and J lost 7, with 21 bases in between. Per the germline V gene, CDR1 is SGHDT and CDR2 is YYEEEE. The CDR3 loop is CASSFYQPRGGGEAFF. CDR3 nucleotide sequence: TGTGCCAGCAGCTTTTACCAGCCTCGGGGGGGAGGTGAAGCTTTCTTT.

The chain joins TRBV7-9 to TRBJ2-7; D call uncertain. CDR1 and CDR2 (germline): SEHNR, FQNEAQ (reference sequence). V lost 3 bases to trimming and J lost 3 bases, with 12 bases between them. The CDR3 length is 14 residues. Here the CDR3 reads CASSLAGRYYEQYF. The CDR3 DNA reads TGTGCCAGCAGCTTGGCAGGTCGATACTACGAGCAGTACTTC.

The gene calls are TRBV6-5 and TRBJ2-7; D is ambiguous. Germline V gene data show CDR1 as MNHEY and CDR2 as SVGAGI. The CDR3 spans 13 residues. The germline V and J ends were trimmed by 6 bases and 2 bases, with 11 bases remaining between them. CDR3 DNA sequence: TGTGCCAGCAGCGTAGGACGGCCCTACGAGCAGTACTTC. Protein sequence: CASSVGRPYEQYF.

V gene TRBV10-3 combines with J gene TRBJ2-2; D gene uncertain. Germline V gene sequence: CDR1 ENHRY, CDR2 SYGVKD. The CDR3 has 13 residues. Trimming shortened V by 8 bases and J by 3 bases, and 10 bases separated the two germline ends. The CDR3 sequence is CAIGYMDTGELFF. In DNA, the CDR3 is TGTGCCATCGGATACATGGACACCGGGGAGCTGTTTTTT.

This clone was seen at least ten times. This chain links TRBV10-1 with TRBJ1-1; 11 nucleotides line up with TRBD1. This CDR3 comprises 15 residues. CDR1 and CDR2 (germline): WNHNN, SYGVQD (reference sequence). J gave up 5 bases and V 3 bases, and 5 bases lay outside the gene matches. CDR3 bases: TGCGCCAGCAGTGATCCAGGGACAGGGGGGACTGAAGCTTTCTTT. Its protein is CASSDPGTGGTEAFF.

The chain uses TRBV5-4 and TRBJ1-2, with a weak D call TRBD1 (6 bases). The CDR3 is 15 residues long. Germline loops: CDR1 SGHNT, CDR2 YYREEE (reference sequence). V lost 5 bases and J 1 base, leaving 15 bases between the germline ends. CDR3 in DNA: TGTGCCAGCAGTTTCGGGACACTCTATAACTATGGCTACACCTTC. Translating gives CASSFGTLYNYGYTF.

This clone was seen a few times. This chain joins TRBV4-1 and TRBJ2-2; D might be TRBD1 or TRBD2, each matching 5 bases. This CDR3 comprises 18 residues. Germline V gene lookup returns CDR1 MGHRA and CDR2 YSYEKL. V was shortened by 4 bases and J by 2 bases, with 20 bases between the two germline ends. The CDR3 loop reads CASSRPRAHRTNTGELFF. CDR3 nucleotides: TGCGCCAGCAGCCGCCCTCGGGCCCACAGGACTAACACCGGGGAGCTGTTTTTT.

The rearrangement uses TRBV7-3 and TRBJ2-5; no definite D call. The CDR3 contains 14 residues. CDR1 is SGHTA and CDR2 is FQGTGA in the germline V gene. Trimming shortened V by 2 bases and J by 2 bases, and 9 bases separated the two germline ends. Here the CDR3 reads CASSLSDEQETQYF. CDR3 nucleotides: TGTGCCAGCAGCTTATCGGATGAACAAGAGACCCAGTACTTC.

The chain couples TRBV4-2 to TRBJ1-4; D is unclear. CDR1 and CDR2 from the germline V gene are LGHNA and YNFKEQ. Trimming removed 4 bases from V and 0 bases from J, with 9 bases in between. This CDR3 has 15 amino acids. DNA of the CDR3: TGTGCCAGCAGCCCAGAACATGCAACTAATGAAAAACTGTTTTTT. Its protein is CASSPEHATNEKLFF.

The chain combines TRBV2 with TRBJ1-2; tentatively, D is TRBD1 (5 bases). Per the germline V gene, CDR1 is SNHLY and CDR2 is FYNNEI. This CDR3 region has 13 residues. V dropped 4 bases and J dropped 4 bases, with 10 bases sitting between them. In DNA form, the CDR3 reads TGTGCCAGCAGTGTAGGAGGGGTCTATGGCTACACCTTC. Its translation is CASSVGGVYGYTF.

Worth noting for this clone: Other nucleotide sequences in the sample specify the same CDR3. V usage is TRBV29-1 and J usage is TRBJ2-1; no definite D call. The V gene's germline CDR1 is SQVTM and CDR2 ANQGSEA. The length of the CDR3 is 12 residues. The V end lost 4 bases, the J end lost 0 bases, and 4 bases lay between the germline ends. DNA of the CDR3: TGCAGCGTTGGGGGCTCCTACAATGAGCAGTTCTTC. Translating it yields CSVGGSYNEQFF.

As regards this clone: It is unclear where the CDR3 begins or ends on the DNA, so no DNA is shown, and the CDR3 is as TCRdb lists it. The genes are TRBV5-1 and TRBJ2-1; no check of the table's D call, TRBD1, against the DNA was made. Germline V CDR1 and CDR2: SGHRS, YFSETQ. The CDR3 spans 16 residues, counting both ends. Here the CDR3 reads CASSFGPGLGTNEQFF.

The V and J genes are TRBV7-2 and TRBJ2-1, with 9 bases identical to TRBD1. This CDR3 has 15 residues. The junction had 10 bases not matched to a gene; V was cut back by 7 bases and J by 6 bases. Germline V gene lookup returns CDR1 SGHTA and CDR2 FQGNSA. CDR3 nucleotides: TGTGCCAGCACCGTCCCGGGACAGGGAGGCAATGAGCAGTTCTTC. Protein product: CASTVPGQGGNEQFF.

V gene TRBV7-2 combines with J gene TRBJ2-5; the D gene is possibly TRBD2 (6 bases). With 2 bases removed from V and 1 base from J, the gap between germline ends came to 8 bases. The CDR3 is 14 amino acids. Per germline, CDR1 SGHTA and CDR2 FQGNSA. CDR3 sequence: CASSLMGGQETQYF. CDR3 DNA sequence: TGTGCCAGCAGCTTAATGGGGGGCCAAGAGACCCAGTACTTC.

This clone was seen a single time. The gene calls are TRBV2 and TRBJ1-3; possible D gene TRBD1, 5 bases. This CDR3 region has 14 residues. Between the trimmed V and J ends, which lost 5 bases and 0 bases, there was a span of 8 bases. Germline assignment: CDR1 SNHLY and CDR2 FYNNEI. CDR3 protein: CASSSGTSGNTIYF. Written as DNA, the CDR3 is TGTGCCAGCAGTTCAGGGACCTCTGGAAACACCATATATTTT. Filled out from reference TRBV2 and TRBJ1-3, the complete variable domain reads EPEVTQTPSHQVTQMGQEVILRCVPISNHLYFYWYRQILGQKVEFLVSFYNNEISEKSEIFDDQFSVERPDGSNFTLKIRSTKLEDSAMYFCASSSGTSGNTIYFGEGSWLTVV.

As to this clone: The conserved closing phenylalanine or tryptophan is absent in this CDR3, likely reflecting a read error. V gene TRBV27 combines with J gene TRBJ2-7, with TRBD1 matching 8 bases. V was pared by 5 bases and J by 3 bases, with 6 bases of the junction left unmatched. The CDR3 extends over 14 amino acids. Germline V gene sequence: CDR1 MNHEY, CDR2 SMNVEV (reference sequence). The CDR3 loop is CASSTGQGSYEQYL. The CDR3 DNA is TGTGCCAGCAGTACAGGACAGGGTAGCTACGAGCAGTACCTC.

The chain joins TRBV6-5 to TRBJ1-5; D call uncertain. CDR1 MNHEY and CDR2 SVGAGI come from the germline V gene. Between the trimmed V and J ends, which lost 7 bases and 7 bases, there was a span of 20 bases. The CDR3 runs 15 residues. The CDR3 DNA follows: TGTGCCAGCATCTACCTCCCTCGCCCCCGGCAGCCCCAGCATTTT. Its translation: CASIYLPRPRQPQHF.

This sequence joins TRBV7-2 and TRBJ2-1; 7 positions agree with TRBD1. The ends lost 3 bases at V and 15 bases at J; junction bases unmatched: 8. The CDR3 runs 12 residues. CDR1 is SGHTA, CDR2 FQGNSA, per germline. The chain's CDR3 is CASSFVDRDRFF. For the CDR3, the DNA is TGTGCCAGCAGCTTTGTCGACAGGGACAGGTTCTTC.

CDR3 coding DNA: TGTGCCACCAGCAGAGATTTTGGCCGGAGTAATCAGCCCCAGCATTTT. This translates into CATSRDFGRSNQPQHF. This rearrangement joins TRBV15 to TRBJ1-5; D not resolved. Per the germline V gene, CDR1 is LNHNV and CDR2 is YYDKDF (reference sequence). Trimming pared 0 bases from V and 4 bases from J, leaving 13 bases between. CDR3 length: 16 residues.

The chain links TRBV5-5 to TRBJ2-7; the match to TRBD1 covers 9 bases. From germline, CDR1 is SGHKS and CDR2 YYEKEE (reference sequence). This CDR3 region has 15 residues. V lost 0 bases to trimming and J lost 2 bases; unmatched junction nucleotides: 3. CDR3 nucleotides: TGTGCCAGCAGCTTGGATGGGACAGGGACCTACGAGCAGTACTTC. Translated, it gives CASSLDGTGTYEQYF.

The chain uses TRBV3-1 (or the pseudogene TRBV3-2) and TRBJ2-1, with TRBD1 identical over 9 bases. V was clipped by 2 bases and J by 5 bases; unmatched bases: 7. Per the germline V gene, CDR1 is LGHDT and CDR2 is YNNKEL (reference sequence). The CDR3 is 16 residues long. CDR3 protein: CASSQRTGGLNNEQFF. The CDR3 region has the DNA TGTGCCAGCAGCCAACGAACAGGGGGCCTCAACAATGAGCAGTTCTTC.

The chain joins TRBV27 to TRBJ1-1; TRBD1 matches 7 bases. Germline values: CDR1 MNHEY, CDR2 SMNVEV (reference sequence). Trimming at V came to 7 bases and at J to 4 bases, leaving 6 bases not matched to a gene. The CDR3 sequence is 13 residues long. DNA of the CDR3: TGTGCCAGCACCTTCAGGGGGGGCACTGAAGCTTTCTTT. This encodes CASTFRGGTEAFF.